This T cell receptor beta chain was found in a study of cytomegalovirus exposure and HLA in healthy donors. PCR used 60 Vbeta primers and 13 Jbeta primers. Repertoires were generated with immunoSEQ multiplex PCR, while TCRdb's copy carries only in-frame clones and drops some. The data show about 130,000 clones, approximately 80% seen once. Germline trimming cut 4 bases from V and 6 bases from J; bases unmatched to any gene: 8. The CDR3 loop spans 14 amino acids. CDR1 and CDR2 from the germline V gene are GTSNPN and SVGIG (reference sequence). Sequenced material: PBMCs. This TCR came from a male donor in good health and CMV-seropositive. The chain couples TRBV30 to TRBJ2-2, with 7 bases matching TRBD1. The DNA for the CDR3 is TGTGCCTGGACAGGCAGGGGGTGGGCCGGGGAGCTGTTTTTT. Its translation is CAWTGRGWAGELFF. The variable domain in full, completed from reference TRBV30 and TRBJ2-2, reads SQTIHQWPATLVQPVGSPLSLECTVEGTSNPNLYWYRQAAGRGLQLLFYSVGIGQISSEVPQNLSASRPQDRQFILSSKKLLLSDSGFYLCAWTGRGWAGELFFGEGSRLTVL.